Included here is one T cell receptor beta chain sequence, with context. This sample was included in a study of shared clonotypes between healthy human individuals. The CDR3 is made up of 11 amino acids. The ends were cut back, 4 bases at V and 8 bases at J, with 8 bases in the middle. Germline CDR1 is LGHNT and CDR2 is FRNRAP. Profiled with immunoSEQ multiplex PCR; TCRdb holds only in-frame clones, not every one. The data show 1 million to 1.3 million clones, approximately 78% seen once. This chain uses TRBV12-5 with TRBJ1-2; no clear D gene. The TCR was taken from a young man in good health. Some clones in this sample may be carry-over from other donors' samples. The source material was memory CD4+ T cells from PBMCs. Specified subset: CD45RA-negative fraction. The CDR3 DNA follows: TGTGCTAGTGGTTCTACCGGGGGCTACACCTTC. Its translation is CASGSTGGYTF.